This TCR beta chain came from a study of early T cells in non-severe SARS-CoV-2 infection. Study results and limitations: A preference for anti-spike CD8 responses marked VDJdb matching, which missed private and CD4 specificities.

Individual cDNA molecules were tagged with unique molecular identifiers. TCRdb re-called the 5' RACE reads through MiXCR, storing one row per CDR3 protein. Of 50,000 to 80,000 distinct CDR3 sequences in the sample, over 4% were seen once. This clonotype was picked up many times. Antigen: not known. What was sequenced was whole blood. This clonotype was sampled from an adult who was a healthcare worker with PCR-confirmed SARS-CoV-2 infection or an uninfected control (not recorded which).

The CDR3 protein is CASARVQETQYF. In DNA form, the CDR3 reads TGTGCTAGCGCGCGGGTCCAAGAGACCCAGTACTTC. The rearrangement joins TRBV6-1 to TRBJ2-5; TRBD2 is a possible D gene (5 bases). Per germline, CDR1 MNHNS and CDR2 SASEGT. The CDR3 is 12 residues long.